This T cell receptor (beta chain) was sequenced during a study of blood T cell repertoires in COVID-19. The overall study: PBMCs, B-cell-depleted T cells, or T cells were the source of the cDNA or gDNA that made up the material.

The study counted Cohort 3 donors as recovered given two negative PCRs, clearance, or symptom resolution. Germline-derived CDR1 and CDR2 are SEHNR and FQNEAQ (reference sequence). J gave up 9 bases and V 1 base, and 6 bases lay outside the gene matches. This CDR3 contains 15 residues. Using immunoSEQ multiplex PCR, the repertoire was profiled, and TCRdb retains in-frame clones only, with some absent. This repertoire shows 270,000 or so clones, roughly 80% found once; its top ten account for around 3.6%. This chain uses TRBV7-9 with TRBJ2-1, with 10 bases that match TRBD2. The TCR comes from a man aged 50-59 years who had recovered from COVID-19. The source material was PBMCs or T cells enriched from blood (not recorded which). DNA for the CDR3: TGTGCCAGCAGCTTAGGTAGCGGGGGGAATCTTGAGCAGTTCTTC. This codes for CASSLGSGGNLEQFF.